The 28 T cell receptor beta chains given below trace back to one sample, sequenced in a study of blood T cell repertoires in COVID-19. Produced via immunoSEQ multiplex PCR; TCRdb's table is partial and in-frame only. Here the sample spans some 140,000 clones, approximately 80% being singletons. The sample taken for sequencing was peripheral blood. Every receptor here comes from an older woman with COVID-19, enrolled during active disease.

The genes are TRBV18 and TRBJ2-1; no clear D. Germline V gene sequence: CDR1 KGHSH, CDR2 LQKENI. The CDR3 extends over 12 amino acids. The ends were cut back, 3 bases at V and 5 bases at J, with 5 bases in the middle. CDR3 sequence (DNA): TGTGCCAGCTCACCTACAGACAATGAGCAGTTCTTC. Amino acids: CASSPTDNEQFF. The complete variable domain, with remaining parts taken from reference TRBV18 and TRBJ2-1, reads NAGVMQNPRHLVRRRGQEARLRCSPMKGHSHVYWYRQLPEEGLKFMVYLQKENIIDESGMPKERFSAEFPKEGPSILRIQQVVRGDSAAYFCASSPTDNEQFFGPGTRLTVL.

The CDR3, as DNA: TGTGCCAACTTCGACTTAAGGGGCTCTGGAAACACCATATATTTT. This encodes CANFDLRGSGNTIYF. This chain connects TRBV21-1 to TRBJ1-3; the D call of TRBD1 is as the table states it, not checked on the DNA. TRBV21-1 corresponds to a pseudogene. This CDR3 contains 15 residues.

The chain carries TRBV6-5 and TRBJ1-5, with no clear D. CDR1 and CDR2 (germline): MNHEY, SVGAGI. The V and J ends lost 0 bases and 4 bases respectively, with 7 bases between them. This CDR3 is 14 amino acids long. The CDR3 DNA reads as TGTGCCAGCAGTTACTCGAACAGAAATCAGCCCCAGCATTTT. Protein sequence: CASSYSNRNQPQHF.

The rearrangement uses TRBV7-3 and TRBJ2-1; TRBD2 might be the D (5 bases). V lost 2 bases and J 2 bases, leaving 13 bases between the germline ends. Germline CDR1 is SGHTA and CDR2 is FQGTGA. The CDR3 totals 16 residues. The CDR3 region has the DNA TGTGCCAGCAGCTTACCGGGAAGAAAAACCTACAATGAGCAGTTCTTC. Translated: CASSLPGRKTYNEQFF.

V and J are TRBV3-1 (or the pseudogene TRBV3-2) and TRBJ1-6; D not certain. CDR1 and CDR2 (germline): LGHDT, YNNKEL (reference sequence). V was clipped by 1 base and J by 10 bases, with 14 bases between them. The CDR3 spans 15 residues. CDR3 residues: CASSQALFDRSPLHF. Here the CDR3 DNA reads TGTGCCAGCAGCCAAGCACTTTTTGATCGCTCACCCCTCCACTTT.

The rearrangement links TRBV18 to TRBJ2-7; D may be TRBD1 (6 bases). This CDR3 region has 16 residues. Germline CDR1 is KGHSH and CDR2 is LQKENI. Trimming cost V 2 bases and J 0 bases, with 14 bases left between them. For the CDR3, the DNA is TGTGCCAGCTCACCATATGGGGGCAGAAACTCCTACGAGCAGTACTTC. This gives the protein CASSPYGGRNSYEQYF.

This chain links TRBV7-9 with TRBJ2-7, with 11 bases matching TRBD2. With 1 base clipped from V and 12 bases from J, the junction kept 8 bases outside the gene matches. This CDR3 spans 14 amino acids. The V gene's germline CDR1 is SEHNR and CDR2 FQNEAQ (reference sequence). This CDR3 reads CASSLVLAGEELYF. The CDR3 region has the DNA TGTGCCAGCAGCTTAGTACTAGCGGGAGAGGAGTTGTACTTC.

The rearrangement uses TRBV10-2 and TRBJ1-2; D may be TRBD1 (6 bases). This CDR3 spans 13 amino acids. Trimming took off 6 bases at V and 4 bases at J, with 12 bases between the two ends. Germline CDR1 reads WSHSY; CDR2 reads SAAADI. CDR3 loop: CASSQGISYGYTF. The CDR3 region has the DNA TGCGCCAGCAGCCAGGGGATTAGCTATGGCTACACCTTC.

The gene calls are TRBV11-3 and TRBJ1-1, with 9 bases matching TRBD1. Germline lookup yields CDR1 SGHNT and CDR2 YENEEA. V dropped 1 base and J dropped 6; count of bases not matched to a gene: 6. The CDR3 loop spans 15 amino acids. The CDR3 sequence: CASSLGTGALAEAFF. Written as DNA, the CDR3 is TGTGCCAGCAGCTTAGGGACAGGGGCGCTGGCTGAAGCTTTCTTT.

The V call is TRBV6-1, the J call TRBJ1-2; D gene ambiguous. The CDR3 has 16 residues. Germline CDR1 and CDR2: MNHNS and SASEGT. Trimming took off 1 base at V and 5 bases at J, with 17 bases between the two ends. The CDR3 sequence is CASSEDSGPAFYGYTF. The CDR3 bases are TGTGCCAGCAGTGAAGACAGTGGCCCCGCTTTTTATGGCTACACCTTC.

The chain uses TRBV11-2 and TRBJ2-1; TRBD2 matches 10 bases. This CDR3 has 15 residues. J lost 3 bases, V lost 2 bases, and 1 base had no gene match. CDR1 and CDR2 from the germline V gene are SGHAT and FQNNGV. This CDR3 is CASSLPSGSYNEQFF. The CDR3 DNA is TGTGCCAGCAGCTTACCTAGCGGGAGCTACAATGAGCAGTTCTTC.

V gene TRBV27 combines with J gene TRBJ2-1, with 8 bases identical to TRBD1. The CDR3 has 16 residues. Germline CDR1 is MNHEY and CDR2 is SMNVEV (reference sequence). J gave up 13 bases and V 5 bases, and 19 bases lay outside the gene matches. The CDR3 sequence is CASSPRVGQVLVGQFF. The CDR3 DNA reads TGTGCCAGCAGTCCTCGAGTGGGACAGGTATTAGTGGGACAGTTCTTC.

The chain is built from TRBV7-9 and TRBJ1-4; tentative D call: TRBD1 (6 bases). V lost 2 bases and J 0 bases, leaving 10 bases between the germline ends. Looked up from germline, CDR1 is SEHNR and CDR2 is FQNEAQ (reference sequence). CDR3 length: 16 amino acids. Written as DNA, the CDR3 is TGTGCCAGCAGCTTATGGGGGCCGGCAACTAATGAAAAACTGTTTTTT. This gives the protein CASSLWGPATNEKLFF.

The genes are TRBV2 and TRBJ2-3; 11 bases match TRBD2. Germline trimming cut 3 bases from V and 4 bases from J; bases unmatched to any gene: 6. Germline assignment: CDR1 SNHLY and CDR2 FYNNEI. The CDR3 spans 16 residues. DNA of the CDR3: TGTGCCAGCAGTGAGCCCACTAGCGGGAGTCCAGATACGCAGTATTTT. This gives the protein CASSEPTSGSPDTQYF.

The V call is TRBV25-1, the J call TRBJ1-3, with 8 positions matching TRBD1. Germline CDR1 MGHDK, CDR2 SYGVNS. CDR3 size: 14 residues. The junction had 2 bases not matched to a gene; V was cut back by 5 bases and J by 2 bases. CDR3 nucleotides: TGTGCCAGCAGTAAGACAGGGGCTGGAAACACCATATATTTT. Its translation is CASSKTGAGNTIYF.

The chain links TRBV6-6 to TRBJ1-5; D is possibly TRBD1 (5 bases). Trimming removed 6 bases from V and 0 bases from J, with 12 bases in between. The CDR3 runs 15 residues. Germline lookup yields CDR1 MNHNY and CDR2 SVGAGI (reference sequence). CDR3 residues: CASRQQDYSNQPQHF. For the CDR3, the DNA is TGTGCCAGCAGACAACAGGATTATAGCAATCAGCCCCAGCATTTT.

J is TRBJ2-7 and V is TRBV9, with D perhaps matching TRBD2 (5 bases). The CDR3 contains 14 residues. The V gene lost 0 bases and the J gene lost 5 bases, with 12 bases spanning the gap. Germline assignment: CDR1 SGDLS and CDR2 YYNGEE. This CDR3 is CASSVGSSLNEQYF. CDR3 DNA sequence: TGTGCCAGCAGCGTAGGGTCTAGCTTAAACGAGCAGTACTTC.

This chain joins TRBV20-1 and TRBJ2-7; D unclear. Deletions cut 1 base from V and 4 bases from J, with 5 bases between. Germline V gene sequence: CDR1 DFQATT, CDR2 SNEGSKA (reference sequence). The CDR3 runs 11 residues. The CDR3 spells CSARADYEQYF. As DNA, the CDR3 is TGCAGTGCTAGAGCAGATTACGAGCAGTACTTC.

The chain recombines TRBV19 with TRBJ2-1; D may be TRBD2 (6 bases). Germline assignment: CDR1 LNHDA and CDR2 SQIVND (reference sequence). V lost 0 bases and J 12 bases, leaving 12 bases between the germline ends. This CDR3 contains 13 residues. DNA for the CDR3: TGTGCCAGTAGTATAGACCCCCAGGGAGGGCAGTTCTTC. This encodes CASSIDPQGGQFF.

This chain joins TRBV5-6 and TRBJ2-6; tentative D call: TRBD1 (5 bases). CDR3 length equals 16 residues. Germline CDR1 is SGHDT and CDR2 is YYEEEE. The V and J ends lost 4 bases and 0 bases respectively, with 11 bases between them. The CDR3 protein is CASSGWGNSGANVLTF. CDR3 sequence (DNA): TGTGCCAGCAGCGGATGGGGCAACTCTGGGGCCAACGTCCTGACTTTC.

CDR3 nucleotides: TGTGCCAGCTCCTTTGGACAGGCTAACTCCTACGAGCAGTACTTC. It codes for CASSFGQANSYEQYF. J is TRBJ2-7 and V is TRBV18; 7 nucleotides line up with TRBD1. The CDR3 spans 15 residues. Trimming at V came to 6 bases and at J to 0 bases, leaving 8 bases not matched to a gene. Germline V CDR1 and CDR2: KGHSH, LQKENI.

The CDR3 DNA sequence: TGTGCCAGCAGCCCCCGGCCACTAGACAGGGGGCGGACTAACTATGGCTACACCTTC. Amino acid sequence: CASSPRPLDRGRTNYGYTF. The V call is TRBV5-4, the J call TRBJ1-2; the match to TRBD1 covers 10 bases. Germline V gene lookup returns CDR1 SGHNT and CDR2 YYREEE (reference sequence). The CDR3 loop spans 19 amino acids. With V trimmed by 4 bases and J by 0 bases, 15 bases remained unmatched.

The chain combines TRBV7-9 with TRBJ1-2; maybe TRBD1 (6 bases). This CDR3 contains 14 residues. CDR1 is SEHNR and CDR2 is FQNEAQ in the germline V gene (reference sequence). V was shortened by 5 bases and J by 4 bases, with 14 bases between the two germline ends. CDR3 nucleotides: TGTGCCAGCAGCGACCAACAGGGTGGCTATGGCTACACCTTC. Protein: CASSDQQGGYGYTF.

The chain carries TRBV7-2 and TRBJ2-4; D gene uncertain. V was cut by 1 base and J by 0 bases, with 4 bases left in between. CDR3 size: 14 residues. The germline gives CDR1 SGHTA, CDR2 FQGNSA. The DNA of the CDR3 is TGTGCCAGCAGCTTAGTCCTAGCCAAAAACATTCAGTACTTC. This codes for CASSLVLAKNIQYF.

The chain carries TRBV15 and TRBJ2-7; 13 bases agree with TRBD2. V gave up 6 bases and J gave up 4 bases; unmatched junction bases: 6. Germline lookup yields CDR1 LNHNV and CDR2 YYDKDF (reference sequence). The CDR3 has 15 amino acids. The CDR3 loop is CATSDGLAGVYEQYF. DNA for the CDR3: TGTGCCACCAGTGACGGACTAGCGGGAGTGTACGAGCAGTACTTC.

The CDR3 loop reads CASSFRQVAESTEAFF. DNA of the CDR3: TGCGCCAGCAGCTTCCGACAGGTAGCTGAATCCACTGAAGCTTTCTTT. The J gene is TRBJ1-1, the V gene TRBV5-1, with D possibly being TRBD1 (6 bases). Germline-derived CDR1 and CDR2 are SGHRS and YFSETQ. The CDR3 totals 16 residues. V was pared by 2 bases and J by 4 bases, with 18 bases between.

The V call is TRBV6-5, the J call TRBJ1-1; the D is unclear. CDR1 is MNHEY, CDR2 SVGAGI, per germline. Trimming stripped 2 bases from V and 10 bases from J, with 8 bases between. The CDR3 sequence is 11 residues long. The CDR3 region has the DNA TGTGCCAGCAGTTACGACAAATTAGCTTTCTTT. Encoded protein: CASSYDKLAFF.

V and J are TRBV5-8 and TRBJ2-1, with TRBD2 matching 8 bases. The germline V gene encodes CDR1 SGHTS and CDR2 YDEGEE. This CDR3 region has 15 residues. J gave up 0 bases and V 3 bases, and 2 bases lay outside the gene matches. The CDR3 sequence: CASSSGTSSYNEQFF. The CDR3 DNA sequence: TGTGCCAGCAGCTCCGGGACTAGCTCCTACAATGAGCAGTTCTTC.